This T cell receptor beta chain was sequenced in a study of shared clonotypes between healthy human individuals. Findings and caveats of the study: Investigators collected only blood, and repertoires in tissues likely differ.

In regard to this clone: Its antigen is currently unknown.

Some clones are missing from TCRdb's copy, which holds only in-frame ones; the method was immunoSEQ multiplex PCR. The sample yields about 2.3 million clones, 85% to 95% seen once. V was shortened by 1 base and J by 1 base, with 12 bases between the two germline ends. Germline V gives CDR1 SGHDN, CDR2 FVKESK. The CDR3 has 16 residues. The gene calls are TRBV14 and TRBJ2-3; D possibly corresponds to TRBD2 (6 bases). The specimen sequenced was naive CD4+ T cells from PBMCs. Sample subset: CD45RA+ positively selected. The clonotype was recovered from a man aged 18 to 29 in good health. Some clones in this sample may be carry-over from other donors' samples. CDR3 residues: CASSQGFGRRTDTQYF. The CDR3, as DNA: TGTGCCAGCAGCCAAGGGTTCGGGAGACGCACAGATACGCAGTATTTT.